The 11 T cell receptor beta chains below come from one sample, sequenced in a study of blood T cell repertoires in COVID-19. Sequencing used immunoSEQ multiplex PCR; TCRdb keeps in-frame clones, though not all of them. The sample contains approximately 300,000 clones, 90% of which appear only once. Sample: PBMCs or T cells enriched from blood (not recorded which). Receptor source: a man between 60 and 70 years old who had recovered from COVID-19.

V and J are TRBV12-3 or TRBV12-4 and TRBJ1-2; a possible D gene is TRBD1 (6 bases). CDR3 length equals 12 residues. The V and J ends lost 6 bases and 4 bases respectively, with 9 bases between them. In DNA form, the CDR3 reads TGTGCCAGCAGCGGGACACCCTATGGCTACACCTTC. Its translation: CASSGTPYGYTF.

The chain links TRBV5-8 to TRBJ1-1; D not resolved. Trimming stripped 2 bases from V and 5 bases from J, with 10 bases between. In germline, CDR1 is SGHTS, CDR2 YDEGEE. The CDR3 contains 13 residues. CDR3 region: CASSFMFGTEAFF. In DNA form, the CDR3 reads TGTGCCAGCAGCTTTATGTTCGGGACTGAAGCTTTCTTT.

The chain recombines TRBV12-5 with TRBJ1-5; no definite D call. Germline CDR1 LGHNT, CDR2 FRNRAP. Trimming stripped 5 bases from V and 8 bases from J, with 7 bases between. The CDR3 runs 11 residues. The CDR3 loop reads CASGTYEPQHF. The CDR3 DNA reads as TGTGCTAGTGGTACTTACGAGCCCCAGCATTTT.

CDR3 amino acids: CASSLGDSRYGYTF. The CDR3 DNA sequence: TGTGCCAGCAGTTTGGGGGACTCCCGCTATGGCTACACCTTC. The V and J genes are TRBV28 and TRBJ1-2; weak D call: TRBD1 (5 bases). V shed 3 bases and J shed 4 bases, with 12 bases lying between them. There are 14 residues in the CDR3. Looked up from germline, CDR1 is MDHEN and CDR2 is SYDVKM.

This clone has more than one count but fewer than ten. V usage is TRBV19 and J usage is TRBJ2-7, with 9 bases fitting TRBD1. Losses at the gene ends were 5 bases for V and 2 bases for J; bases not matched to a gene: 4. The germline gives CDR1 LNHDA, CDR2 SQIVND (reference sequence). This CDR3 has 14 residues. The CDR3 region has the DNA TGTGCCAGTAGTCGAACAGGGGGCCCCTACGAGCAGTACTTC. It specifies CASSRTGGPYEQYF.

The V call is TRBV19, the J call TRBJ1-6; 7 bases are a match to TRBD1. Germline V gene sequence: CDR1 LNHDA, CDR2 SQIVND (reference sequence). Trimming at V came to 5 bases and at J to 7 bases, leaving 8 bases not matched to a gene. The CDR3 totals 15 residues. The CDR3 DNA reads TGTGCCAGTAGTCAAGAGGGACAGAGGAATTCACCCCTCCACTTT. Translated, it gives CASSQEGQRNSPLHF. The full variable domain, in which reference TRBV19 and TRBJ1-6 provide the parts outside the CDR3, is DGGITQSPKYLFRKEGQNVTLSCEQNLNHDAMYWYRQDPGQGLRLIYYSQIVNDFQKGDIAEGYSVSREKKESFPLTVTSAQKNPTAFYLCASSQEGQRNSPLHFGNGTRLTVT.

This chain links TRBV7-9 with TRBJ1-1; the D is unclear. Germline CDR1 is SEHNR and CDR2 is FQNEAQ (reference sequence). CDR3 size: 11 residues. V gave up 3 bases and J gave up 10 bases, with 9 bases separating them. The CDR3 region is CASSFDSRAFF. The CDR3 bases are TGTGCCAGCAGCTTTGACTCGAGAGCTTTCTTT. The full variable domain, with the rest looked up from reference TRBV7-9 and TRBJ1-1, is DTGVSQNPRHKITKRGQNVTFRCDPISEHNRLYWYRQTLGQGPEFLTYFQNEAQLEKSRLLSDRFSAERPKGSFSTLEIQRTEQGDSAMYLCASSFDSRAFFGQGTRLTVV.

This clone came up once. The J gene is TRBJ1-1, the V gene TRBV19; 7 bases match TRBD1. Germline CDR1 is LNHDA and CDR2 is SQIVND (reference sequence). The ends lost 7 bases at V and 4 bases at J; junction bases unmatched: 9. The CDR3 is made up of 14 amino acids. CDR3 in amino acids: CASTERGLGTEAFF. In nucleotides, the CDR3 is TGTGCCAGTACGGAGAGGGGGCTGGGCACTGAAGCTTTCTTT.

The CDR3 DNA is TGTGCCAGCAGCCAGAGACAGATGAACACTGAAGCTTTCTTT. Translated, it gives CASSQRQMNTEAFF. The V call is TRBV14, the J call TRBJ1-1; the D gene is possibly TRBD1 (5 bases). Per the germline V gene, CDR1 is SGHDN and CDR2 is FVKESK. V was clipped by 3 bases and J by 0 bases, with 8 bases between them. There are 14 residues in the CDR3.

This clone was recorded a few times. The chain couples TRBV11-2 to TRBJ2-7; 11 bases agree with TRBD2. The trim removed 5 bases at V and 3 bases at J, leaving 3 bases unmatched. The CDR3 is 14 amino acids. Germline V CDR1 and CDR2: SGHAT, FQNNGV. The CDR3 loop is CASSAGLADYEQYF. CDR3 nucleotide sequence: TGTGCCAGCAGCGCGGGACTAGCGGACTACGAGCAGTACTTC.

The rearrangement links TRBV10-3 to TRBJ1-1, with TRBD1 identical over 7 bases. This CDR3 has 14 residues. CDR1 ENHRY and CDR2 SYGVKD come from the germline V gene. V was clipped by 6 bases and J by 4 bases; unmatched bases: 8. The CDR3 DNA is TGTGCCATCAGCTACACAGGGGAAAGCACTGAAGCTTTCTTT. It encodes CAISYTGESTEAFF.